The source of this T cell receptor beta chain is a study of blood T cell repertoires in COVID-19. Background on the study: Sources were T cells, B-cell-depleted T cells, or PBMCs; the material itself was cDNA or gDNA.

The protocol was immunoSEQ multiplex PCR, while the TCRdb copy is restricted to in-frame clones and leaves out a portion. The profile shows about 140,000 clones, roughly 82% of them singletons. This TCR came from an elderly man with acute or convalescent COVID-19. The material sequenced was peripheral blood.

CDR3 loop: CSVIRSNEQFF. The CDR3 nucleotides read TGCAGCGTTATAAGGAGCAATGAGCAGTTCTTC. The chain has TRBV29-1 and TRBJ2-1; no definite D call. The CDR3 is 11 residues long. Per the germline V gene, CDR1 is SQVTM and CDR2 is ANQGSEA. Trimming cost V 5 bases and J 6 bases, with 8 bases left between them.